Below are 9 T cell receptor beta chains sequenced from a single sample in a study of T cell responses to AZD1222 COVID-19 vaccine. Method: immunoSEQ multiplex PCR; TCRdb's copy keeps in-frame clones and lacks some. Of 110,000 or so clones in the sample, approximately 92% were seen once. The input for sequencing was peripheral blood, taken 28 days after the second dose of the MenACWY control vaccine. These receptor sequences come from an adult who received the MenACWY meningococcal vaccine as a control.

The rearrangement uses TRBV28 and TRBJ1-5, with D tentatively TRBD1 (6 bases). V was cut by 6 bases and J by 4 bases, with 13 bases left in between. This CDR3 comprises 14 residues. Germline-derived CDR1 and CDR2 are MDHEN and SYDVKM. The CDR3 nucleotides are TGTGCCAGCAGGACACCGGGACAAAATCAGCCCCAGCATTTT. Amino acids: CASRTPGQNQPQHF. The entire variable domain, with the rest obtained from reference TRBV28 and TRBJ1-5, is as follows: DVKVTQSSRYLVKRTGEKVFLECVQDMDHENMFWYRQDPGLGLRLIYFSYDVKMKEKGDIPEGYSVSREKKERFSLILESASTNQTSMYLCASRTPGQNQPQHFGDGTRLSIL.

The chain combines TRBV18 with TRBJ2-5; tentative D call: TRBD2 (6 bases). This CDR3 contains 15 residues. V was cut by 4 bases and J by 5 bases, with 17 bases left in between. Per the germline V gene, CDR1 is KGHSH and CDR2 is LQKENI. The DNA of the CDR3 is TGTGCCAGCTCACGGGGAGGAGGTTTTCGGGAGACCCAGTACTTC. Encoded protein: CASSRGGGFRETQYF.

The genes are TRBV6-5 and TRBJ1-1; D not certain. CDR1 and CDR2 (germline): MNHEY, SVGAGI. The CDR3 length is 15 residues. V lost 2 bases to trimming and J lost 0 bases, with 10 bases between them. The chain's CDR3 is CASSYAPVLNTEAFF. The CDR3 nucleotides read TGTGCCAGCAGTTACGCTCCGGTCCTGAACACTGAAGCTTTCTTT.

CDR3 sequence: CASSLLWGGNTEAFF. DNA for the CDR3: TGTGCCAGCAGTCTACTTTGGGGGGGGAACACTGAAGCTTTCTTT. The rearrangement links TRBV6-5 to TRBJ1-1, with a weak D call TRBD1 (5 bases). CDR3 size: 15 residues. Trimming pared 5 bases from V and 1 base from J, leaving 14 bases between. CDR1 and CDR2 from the germline V gene are MNHEY and SVGAGI.

This rearrangement joins TRBV7-8 to TRBJ1-5, with D possibly TRBD1 on 5 matching bases. CDR1 is SGHVS and CDR2 is FQNEAQ in the germline V gene. The CDR3 is 14 amino acids. V gave up 4 bases and J gave up 7 bases, with 14 bases separating them. CDR3 in DNA: TGTGCCAGCAGCTCCCAGGGTTCGTGGCAGCCCCAGCATTTT. Its translation: CASSSQGSWQPQHF.

The chain employs TRBV18 and TRBJ2-2; tentatively, D is TRBD1 or TRBD2 (5 bases each). The CDR3 is 15 residues long. Germline lookup yields CDR1 KGHSH and CDR2 LQKENI. Trimming pared 0 bases from V and 1 base from J, leaving 6 bases between. CDR3 amino acids: CASSPPGVNTGELFF. CDR3 nucleotide sequence: TGTGCCAGCTCACCACCGGGGGTGAACACCGGGGAGCTGTTTTTT.

V and J are TRBV18 and TRBJ2-5; D unclear. The germline V and J ends were trimmed by 3 bases and 4 bases, with 9 bases remaining between them. This CDR3 is 13 amino acids long. Germline assignment: CDR1 KGHSH and CDR2 LQKENI. CDR3 protein: CASSPSQAETQYF. The CDR3 coding sequence is TGTGCCAGCTCACCTAGCCAGGCAGAGACCCAGTACTTC.

This rearrangement joins TRBV5-4 to TRBJ2-1; 11 positions match TRBD2. This CDR3 region has 17 residues. Germline CDR1 is SGHNT and CDR2 is YYREEE (reference sequence). Trimming at V came to 3 bases and at J to 9 bases, leaving 14 bases not matched to a gene. The CDR3, as DNA: TGTGCCAGCAGCTCCACTGTAGCGGGAGGGCTGTTTCGTGAGCAGTTCTTC. Amino acids: CASSSTVAGGLFREQFF.

The chain has TRBV28 and TRBJ2-7; D is ambiguous. V was cut by 5 bases and J by 0 bases, with 8 bases left in between. Germline values: CDR1 MDHEN, CDR2 SYDVKM. This CDR3 is built from 13 residues. Here the CDR3 DNA reads TGTGCCAGCAGTGCACGGAGCTCCTACGAGCAGTACGTC. Its protein is CASSARSSYEQYV.